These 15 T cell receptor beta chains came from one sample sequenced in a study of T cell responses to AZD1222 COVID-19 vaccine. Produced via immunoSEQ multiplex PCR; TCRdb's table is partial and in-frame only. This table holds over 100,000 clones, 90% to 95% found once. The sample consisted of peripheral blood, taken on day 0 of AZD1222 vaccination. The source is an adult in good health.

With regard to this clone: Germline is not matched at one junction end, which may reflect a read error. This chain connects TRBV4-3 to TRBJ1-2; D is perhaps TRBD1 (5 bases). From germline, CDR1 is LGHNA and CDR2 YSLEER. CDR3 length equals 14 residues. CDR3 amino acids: CASSQDFSGAAQSF. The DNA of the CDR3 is TGCGCCAGCAGCCAAGATTTTAGCGGGGCAGCACAATCCTTC.

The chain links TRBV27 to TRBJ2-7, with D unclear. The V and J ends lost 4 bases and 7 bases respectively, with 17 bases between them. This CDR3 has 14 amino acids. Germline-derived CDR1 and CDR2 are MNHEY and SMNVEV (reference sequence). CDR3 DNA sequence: TGTGCCAGCAGTTCACAACCGGAGCGTAGGGAGCAGTACTTC. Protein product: CASSSQPERREQYF.

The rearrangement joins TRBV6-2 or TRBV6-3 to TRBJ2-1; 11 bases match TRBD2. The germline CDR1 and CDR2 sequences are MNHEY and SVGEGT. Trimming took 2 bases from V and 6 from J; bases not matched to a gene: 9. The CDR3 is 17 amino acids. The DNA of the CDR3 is TGTGCCAGCAGTTACGTGGTAGCGGGAGGGGAAGGCAATGAGCAGTTCTTC. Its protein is CASSYVVAGGEGNEQFF.

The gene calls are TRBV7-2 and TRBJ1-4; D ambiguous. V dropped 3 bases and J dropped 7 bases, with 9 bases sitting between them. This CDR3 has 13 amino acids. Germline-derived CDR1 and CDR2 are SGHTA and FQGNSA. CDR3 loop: CASSFGEGEKLFF. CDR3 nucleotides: TGTGCCAGCAGCTTCGGCGAGGGTGAAAAACTGTTTTTT.

CDR3 sequence reads: CASSMSAGEFYEQYF. The CDR3 nucleotides read TGTGCCAGTAGTATGTCGGCAGGGGAATTCTACGAGCAGTACTTC. The chain employs TRBV19 and TRBJ2-7, with D possibly TRBD1 on 6 matching bases. This CDR3 is built from 15 residues. Trimming took 3 bases from V and 3 from J, leaving 15 bases between them. In germline, CDR1 is LNHDA, CDR2 SQIVND (reference sequence).

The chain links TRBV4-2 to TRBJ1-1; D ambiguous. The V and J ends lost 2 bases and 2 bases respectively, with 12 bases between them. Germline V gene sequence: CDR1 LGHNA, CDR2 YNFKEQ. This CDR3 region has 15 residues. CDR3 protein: CASSQRWFHNTEAFF. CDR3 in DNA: TGTGCCAGCAGCCAAAGGTGGTTTCATAACACTGAAGCTTTCTTT.

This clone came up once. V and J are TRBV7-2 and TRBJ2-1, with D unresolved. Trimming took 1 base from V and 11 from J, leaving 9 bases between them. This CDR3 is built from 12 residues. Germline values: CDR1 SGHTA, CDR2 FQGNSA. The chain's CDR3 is CASSLGPPKQFF. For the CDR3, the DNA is TGTGCCAGCAGCTTAGGTCCGCCAAAGCAGTTCTTC.

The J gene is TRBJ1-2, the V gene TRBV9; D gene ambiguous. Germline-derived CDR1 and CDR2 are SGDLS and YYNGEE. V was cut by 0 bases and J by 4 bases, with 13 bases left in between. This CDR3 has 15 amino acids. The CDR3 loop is CASSVESAGLYGYTF. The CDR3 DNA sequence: TGTGCCAGCAGCGTAGAATCCGCAGGCCTCTATGGCTACACCTTC.

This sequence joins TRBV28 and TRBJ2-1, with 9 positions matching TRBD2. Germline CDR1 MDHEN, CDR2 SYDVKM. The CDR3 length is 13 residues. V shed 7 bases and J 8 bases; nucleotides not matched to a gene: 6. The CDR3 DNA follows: TGTGCCAGCATGGGTAGCGGGAGTGATGAGCAGTTCTTC. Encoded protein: CASMGSGSDEQFF.

The CDR3 bases are TGTGCCAGCAGTCTGCCCACAGAAACAAGCAATCAGCCCCAGCATTTT. Encoded protein: CASSLPTETSNQPQHF. The chain employs TRBV6-2 or TRBV6-3 and TRBJ1-5, with D unresolved. With 5 bases removed from V and 1 base from J, the gap between germline ends came to 15 bases. The CDR3 length is 16 residues. Germline CDR1 reads MNHEY; CDR2 reads SVGEGT.

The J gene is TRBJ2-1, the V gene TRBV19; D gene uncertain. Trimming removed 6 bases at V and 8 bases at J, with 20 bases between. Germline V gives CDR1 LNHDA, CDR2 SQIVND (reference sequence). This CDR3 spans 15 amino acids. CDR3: CASSLEVPRPYEQFF. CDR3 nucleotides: TGTGCCAGTAGCCTCGAGGTACCCAGGCCCTATGAGCAGTTCTTC.

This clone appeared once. CDR3 amino acids: CASSEIGYGYTF. CDR3 nucleotides: TGTGCCAGCAGTGAAATAGGCTATGGCTACACCTTC. This chain links TRBV2 with TRBJ1-2; no clear D gene. From germline, CDR1 is SNHLY and CDR2 FYNNEI. The CDR3 totals 12 residues. The V end lost 2 bases, the J end lost 4 bases, and 5 bases lay between the germline ends.

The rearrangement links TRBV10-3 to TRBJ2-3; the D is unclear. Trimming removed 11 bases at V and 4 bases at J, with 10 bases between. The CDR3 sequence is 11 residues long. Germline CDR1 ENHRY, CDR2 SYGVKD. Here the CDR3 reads CAAGRADTQYF. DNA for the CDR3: TGTGCCGCCGGTAGGGCAGATACGCAGTATTTT.

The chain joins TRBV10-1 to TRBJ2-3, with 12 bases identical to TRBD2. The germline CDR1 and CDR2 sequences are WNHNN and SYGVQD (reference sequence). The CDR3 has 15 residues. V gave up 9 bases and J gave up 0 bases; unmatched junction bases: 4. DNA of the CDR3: TGCGCCAGTAGACTAGCGGGGGAGAGCACAGATACGCAGTATTTT. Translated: CASRLAGESTDTQYF.

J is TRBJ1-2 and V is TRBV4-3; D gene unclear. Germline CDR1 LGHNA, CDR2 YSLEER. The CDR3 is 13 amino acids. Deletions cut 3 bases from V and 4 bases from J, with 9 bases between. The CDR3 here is CASSHGGVYGYTF. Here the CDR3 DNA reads TGCGCCAGCAGCCATGGCGGCGTCTATGGCTACACCTTC.